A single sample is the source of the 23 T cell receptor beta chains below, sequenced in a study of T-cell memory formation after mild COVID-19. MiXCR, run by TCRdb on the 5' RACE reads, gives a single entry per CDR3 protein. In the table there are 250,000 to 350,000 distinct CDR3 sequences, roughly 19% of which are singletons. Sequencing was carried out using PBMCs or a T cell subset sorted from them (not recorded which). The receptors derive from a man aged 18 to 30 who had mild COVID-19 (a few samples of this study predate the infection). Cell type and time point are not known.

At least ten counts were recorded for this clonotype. This chain's CDR3 is CASSFSGGNTGELFF. The DNA for the CDR3 is TGCGCCAGCAGCTTTAGCGGGGGGAACACCGGGGAGCTGTTTTTT. The rearrangement joins TRBV5-1 to TRBJ2-2; TRBD2 matches at 9 bases. The ends lost 2 bases at V and 1 base at J; junction bases unmatched: 0. Per the germline V gene, CDR1 is SGHRS and CDR2 is YFSETQ. The CDR3 is 15 residues long.

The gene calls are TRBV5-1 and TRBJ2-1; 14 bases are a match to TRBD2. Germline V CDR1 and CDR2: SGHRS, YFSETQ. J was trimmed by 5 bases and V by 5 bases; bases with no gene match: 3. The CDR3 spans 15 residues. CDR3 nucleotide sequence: TGCGCCAGCAGAGCGGGACTAGCGGGGGACAATGAGCAGTTCTTC. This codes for CASRAGLAGDNEQFF.

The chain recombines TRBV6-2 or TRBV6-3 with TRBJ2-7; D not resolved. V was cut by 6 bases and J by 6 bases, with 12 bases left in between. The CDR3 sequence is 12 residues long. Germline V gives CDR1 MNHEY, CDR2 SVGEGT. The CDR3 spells CASRETTSEQYF. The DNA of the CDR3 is TGTGCCAGCAGAGAAACGACTTCCGAGCAGTACTTC.

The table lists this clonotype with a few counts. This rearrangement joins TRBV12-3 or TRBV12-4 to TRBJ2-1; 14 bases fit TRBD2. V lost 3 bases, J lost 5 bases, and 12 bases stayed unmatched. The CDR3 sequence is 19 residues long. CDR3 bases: TGTGCCAGCAGTTTCCGGTCTTCGACTAGCGGGGGGGTCCACAATGAGCAGTTCTTC. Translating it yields CASSFRSSTSGGVHNEQFF.

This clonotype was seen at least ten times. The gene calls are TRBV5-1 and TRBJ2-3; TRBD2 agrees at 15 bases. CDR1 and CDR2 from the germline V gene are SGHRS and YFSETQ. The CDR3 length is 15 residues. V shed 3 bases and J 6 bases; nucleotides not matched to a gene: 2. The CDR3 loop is CASSSGTSGGDTQYF. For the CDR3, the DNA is TGCGCCAGCAGCTCGGGGACTAGCGGGGGGGATACGCAGTATTTT.

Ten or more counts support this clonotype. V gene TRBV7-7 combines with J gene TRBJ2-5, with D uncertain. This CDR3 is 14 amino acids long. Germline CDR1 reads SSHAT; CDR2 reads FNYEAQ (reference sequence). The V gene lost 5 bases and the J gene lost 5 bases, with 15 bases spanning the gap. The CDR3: CASSPSAGQETQYF. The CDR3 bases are TGTGCCAGCAGCCCCTCGGCCGGGCAGGAGACCCAGTACTTC.

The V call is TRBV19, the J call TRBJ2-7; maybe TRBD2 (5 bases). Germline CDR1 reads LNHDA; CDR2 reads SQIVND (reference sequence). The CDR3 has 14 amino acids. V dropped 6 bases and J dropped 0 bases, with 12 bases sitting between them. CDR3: CASRKRGDSYEQYF. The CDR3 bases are TGTGCCAGTAGAAAACGGGGAGACTCCTACGAGCAGTACTTC.

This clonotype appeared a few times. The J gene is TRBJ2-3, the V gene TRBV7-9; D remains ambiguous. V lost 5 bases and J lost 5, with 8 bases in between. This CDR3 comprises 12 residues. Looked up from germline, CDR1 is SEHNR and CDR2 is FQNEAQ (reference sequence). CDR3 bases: TGTGCCAGCAGCCCACGGCGAGATACGCAGTATTTT. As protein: CASSPRRDTQYF.

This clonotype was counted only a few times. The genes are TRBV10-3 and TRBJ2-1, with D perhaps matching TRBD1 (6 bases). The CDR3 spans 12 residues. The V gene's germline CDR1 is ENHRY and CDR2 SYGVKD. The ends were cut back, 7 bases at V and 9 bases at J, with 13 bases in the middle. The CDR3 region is CAINTGSGEQFF. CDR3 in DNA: TGTGCCATCAACACAGGGAGCGGTGAGCAGTTCTTC.

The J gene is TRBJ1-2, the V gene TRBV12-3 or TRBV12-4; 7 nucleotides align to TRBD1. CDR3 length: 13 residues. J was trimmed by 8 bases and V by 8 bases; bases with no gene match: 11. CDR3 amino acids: CASGGDRVQGYTF. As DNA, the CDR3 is TGTGCCAGCGGGGGGGACAGAGTTCAGGGCTACACCTTC.

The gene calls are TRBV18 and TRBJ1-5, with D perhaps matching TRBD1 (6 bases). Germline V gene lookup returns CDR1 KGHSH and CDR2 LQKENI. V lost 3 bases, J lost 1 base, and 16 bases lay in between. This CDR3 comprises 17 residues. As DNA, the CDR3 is TGTGCCAGCTCACCGTTAGGGGGGGCGGCGAGCAATCAGCCCCAGCATTTT. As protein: CASSPLGGAASNQPQHF. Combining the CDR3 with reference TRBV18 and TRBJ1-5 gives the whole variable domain NAGVMQNPRHLVRRRGQEARLRCSPMKGHSHVYWYRQLPEEGLKFMVYLQKENIIDESGMPKERFSAEFPKEGPSILRIQQVVRGDSAAYFCASSPLGGAASNQPQHFGDGTRLSIL.

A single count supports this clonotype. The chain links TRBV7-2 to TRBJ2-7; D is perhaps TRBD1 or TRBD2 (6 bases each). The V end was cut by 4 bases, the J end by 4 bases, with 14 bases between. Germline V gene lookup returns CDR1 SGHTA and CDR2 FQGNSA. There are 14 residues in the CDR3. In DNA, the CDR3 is TGTGCCAGCAGCTCCGGGGGCCTCCCTTACGAGCAGTACTTC. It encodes CASSSGGLPYEQYF.

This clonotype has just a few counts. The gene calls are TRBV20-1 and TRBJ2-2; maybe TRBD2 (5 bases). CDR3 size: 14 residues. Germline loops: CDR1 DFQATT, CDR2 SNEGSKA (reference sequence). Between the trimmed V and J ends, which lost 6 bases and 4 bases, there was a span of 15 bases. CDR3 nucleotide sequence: TGCAGTGCGATCCGGGATGCGAGCACCGGGGAGCTGTTTTTT. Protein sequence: CSAIRDASTGELFF.

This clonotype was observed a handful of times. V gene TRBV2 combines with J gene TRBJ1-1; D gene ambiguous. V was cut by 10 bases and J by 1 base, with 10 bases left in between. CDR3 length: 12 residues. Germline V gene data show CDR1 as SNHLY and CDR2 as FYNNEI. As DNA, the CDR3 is TGTGCCATCCGCGTCCCGAACACTGAAGCTTTCTTT. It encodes CAIRVPNTEAFF. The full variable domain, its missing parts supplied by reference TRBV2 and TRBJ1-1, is EPEVTQTPSHQVTQMGQEVILRCVPISNHLYFYWYRQILGQKVEFLVSFYNNEISEKSEIFDDQFSVERPDGSNFTLKIRSTKLEDSAMYFCAIRVPNTEAFFGQGTRLTVV.

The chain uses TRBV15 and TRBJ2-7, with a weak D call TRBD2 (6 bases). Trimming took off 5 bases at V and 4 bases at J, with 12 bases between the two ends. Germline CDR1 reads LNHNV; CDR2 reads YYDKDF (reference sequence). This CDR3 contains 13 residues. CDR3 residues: CATSGGVGYEQYV. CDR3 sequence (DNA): TGTGCCACCAGCGGAGGGGTGGGTTACGAGCAGTACGTC.

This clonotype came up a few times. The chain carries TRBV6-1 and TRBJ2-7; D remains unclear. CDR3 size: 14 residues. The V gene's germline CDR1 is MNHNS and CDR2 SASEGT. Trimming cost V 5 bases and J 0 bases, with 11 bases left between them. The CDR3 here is CASSRAASSYEQYV. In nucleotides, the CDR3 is TGTGCCAGCAGTAGGGCGGCGAGCTCCTACGAGCAGTACGTC.

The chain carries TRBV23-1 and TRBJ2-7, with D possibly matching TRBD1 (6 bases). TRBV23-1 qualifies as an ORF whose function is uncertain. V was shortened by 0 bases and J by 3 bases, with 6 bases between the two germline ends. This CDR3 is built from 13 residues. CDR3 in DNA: TGCGCCAGCAGTCAATCAGGGGGCTACGAGCAGTACTTC. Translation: CASSQSGGYEQYF.

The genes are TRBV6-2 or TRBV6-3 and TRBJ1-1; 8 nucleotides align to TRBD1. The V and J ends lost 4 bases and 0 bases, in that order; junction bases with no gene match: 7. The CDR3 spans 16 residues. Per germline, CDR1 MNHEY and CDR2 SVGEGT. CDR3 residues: CASSFQQGGMNTEAFF. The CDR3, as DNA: TGTGCCAGCAGTTTCCAACAGGGGGGCATGAACACTGAAGCTTTCTTT.

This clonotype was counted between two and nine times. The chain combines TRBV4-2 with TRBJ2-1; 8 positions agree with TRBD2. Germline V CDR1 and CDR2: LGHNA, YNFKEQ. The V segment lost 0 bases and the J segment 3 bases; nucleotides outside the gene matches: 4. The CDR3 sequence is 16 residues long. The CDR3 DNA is TGTGCCAGCAGCCAAGAATTTGCGGGGGGCTACAATGAGCAGTTCTTC. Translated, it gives CASSQEFAGGYNEQFF.

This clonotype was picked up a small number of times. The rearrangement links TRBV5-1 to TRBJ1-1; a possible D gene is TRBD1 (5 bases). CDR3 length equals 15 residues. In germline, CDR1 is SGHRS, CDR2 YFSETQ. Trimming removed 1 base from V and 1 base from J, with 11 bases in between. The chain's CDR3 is CASSLRGTENTEAFF. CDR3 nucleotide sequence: TGCGCCAGCAGCTTGCGGGGGACGGAGAACACTGAAGCTTTCTTT.

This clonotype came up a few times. The CDR3 DNA follows: TGCACAGGGGGAGCGGGGGAGACCCAGTACTTC. It translates to CTGGAGETQYF. The V and J genes are TRBV20-1 and TRBJ2-5; D may match TRBD1 or TRBD2 (7 bases each). The CDR3 consists of 11 residues. Germline lookup yields CDR1 DFQATT and CDR2 SNEGSKA (reference sequence).

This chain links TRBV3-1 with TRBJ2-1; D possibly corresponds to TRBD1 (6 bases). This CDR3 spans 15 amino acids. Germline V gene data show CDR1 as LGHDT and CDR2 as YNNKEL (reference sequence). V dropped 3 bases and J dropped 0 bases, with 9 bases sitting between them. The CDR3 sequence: CASSQYRASYNEQFF. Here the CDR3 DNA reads TGTGCCAGCAGCCAGTACAGGGCCTCCTACAATGAGCAGTTCTTC.

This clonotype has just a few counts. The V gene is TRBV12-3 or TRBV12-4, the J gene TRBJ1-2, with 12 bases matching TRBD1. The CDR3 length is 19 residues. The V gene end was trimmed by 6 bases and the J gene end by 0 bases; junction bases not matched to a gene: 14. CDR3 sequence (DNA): TGTGCCAGCAGCCCCGGGACAGGGGGCGGTCGGGGAGCTAACTATGGCTACACCTTC. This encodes CASSPGTGGGRGANYGYTF.